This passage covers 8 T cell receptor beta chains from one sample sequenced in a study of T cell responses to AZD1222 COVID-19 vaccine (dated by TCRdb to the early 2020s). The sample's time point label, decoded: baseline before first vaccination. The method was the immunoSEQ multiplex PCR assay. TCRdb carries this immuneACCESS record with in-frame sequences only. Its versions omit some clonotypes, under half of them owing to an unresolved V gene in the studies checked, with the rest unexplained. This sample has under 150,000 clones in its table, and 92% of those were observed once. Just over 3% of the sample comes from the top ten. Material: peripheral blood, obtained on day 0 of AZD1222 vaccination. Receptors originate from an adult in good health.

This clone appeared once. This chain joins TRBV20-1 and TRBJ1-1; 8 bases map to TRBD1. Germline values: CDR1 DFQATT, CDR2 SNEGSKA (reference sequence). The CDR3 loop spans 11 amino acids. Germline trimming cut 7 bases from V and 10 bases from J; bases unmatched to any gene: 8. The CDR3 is CSVRTGRGAFF. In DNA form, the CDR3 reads TGCAGTGTTCGGACAGGGCGGGGAGCTTTCTTT.

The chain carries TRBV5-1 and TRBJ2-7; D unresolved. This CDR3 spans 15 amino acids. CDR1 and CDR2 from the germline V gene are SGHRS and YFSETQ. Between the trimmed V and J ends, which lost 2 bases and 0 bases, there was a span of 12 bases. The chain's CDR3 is CASSFTATYSYEQYF. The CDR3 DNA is TGCGCCAGCAGCTTTACAGCCACATACTCCTACGAGCAGTACTTC. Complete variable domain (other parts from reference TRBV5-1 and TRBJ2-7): KAGVTQTPRYLIKTRGQQVTLSCSPISGHRSVSWYQQTPGQGLQFLFEYFSETQRNKGNFPGRFSGRQFSNSRSEMNVSTLELGDSALYLCASSFTATYSYEQYFGPGTRLTVT.

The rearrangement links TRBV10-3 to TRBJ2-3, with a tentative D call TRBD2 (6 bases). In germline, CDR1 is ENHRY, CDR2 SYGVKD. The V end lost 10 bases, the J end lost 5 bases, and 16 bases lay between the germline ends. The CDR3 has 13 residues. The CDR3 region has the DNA TGTGCCACCTACGGGACTGCTGAAGATACGCAGTATTTT. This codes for CATYGTAEDTQYF.

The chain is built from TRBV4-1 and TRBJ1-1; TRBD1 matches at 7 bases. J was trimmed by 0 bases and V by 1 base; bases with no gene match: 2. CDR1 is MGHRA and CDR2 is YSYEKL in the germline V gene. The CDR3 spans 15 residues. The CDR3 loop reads CASSQAGQMNTEAFF. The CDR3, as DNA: TGCGCCAGCAGCCAAGCGGGACAGATGAACACTGAAGCTTTCTTT.

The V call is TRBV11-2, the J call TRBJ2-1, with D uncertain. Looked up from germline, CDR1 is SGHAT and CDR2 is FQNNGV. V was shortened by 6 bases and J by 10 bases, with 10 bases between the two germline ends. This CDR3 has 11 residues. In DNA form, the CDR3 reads TGTGCCAGCAGTCCGCACGAAGAGCAGTTCTTC. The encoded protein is CASSPHEEQFF.

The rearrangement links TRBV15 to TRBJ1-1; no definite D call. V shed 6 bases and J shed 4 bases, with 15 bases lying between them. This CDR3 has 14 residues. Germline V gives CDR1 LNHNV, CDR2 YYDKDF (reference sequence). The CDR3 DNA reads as TGTGCCACCAGGGTAATCGGTGTCCGCACTGAAGCTTTCTTT. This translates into CATRVIGVRTEAFF.

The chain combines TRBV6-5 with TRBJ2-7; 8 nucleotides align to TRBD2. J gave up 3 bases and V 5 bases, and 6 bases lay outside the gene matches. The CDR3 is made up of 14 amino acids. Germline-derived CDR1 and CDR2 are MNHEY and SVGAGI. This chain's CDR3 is CASSISGTIYEQYF. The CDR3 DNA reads TGTGCCAGCAGTATTAGCGGGACGATCTACGAGCAGTACTTC.

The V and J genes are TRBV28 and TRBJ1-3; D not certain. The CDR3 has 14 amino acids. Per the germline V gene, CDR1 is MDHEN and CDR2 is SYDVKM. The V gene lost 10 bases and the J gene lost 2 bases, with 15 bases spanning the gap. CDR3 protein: CATRGGGPGNTIYF. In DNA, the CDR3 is TGTGCCACCAGAGGTGGAGGCCCTGGAAACACCATATATTTT.